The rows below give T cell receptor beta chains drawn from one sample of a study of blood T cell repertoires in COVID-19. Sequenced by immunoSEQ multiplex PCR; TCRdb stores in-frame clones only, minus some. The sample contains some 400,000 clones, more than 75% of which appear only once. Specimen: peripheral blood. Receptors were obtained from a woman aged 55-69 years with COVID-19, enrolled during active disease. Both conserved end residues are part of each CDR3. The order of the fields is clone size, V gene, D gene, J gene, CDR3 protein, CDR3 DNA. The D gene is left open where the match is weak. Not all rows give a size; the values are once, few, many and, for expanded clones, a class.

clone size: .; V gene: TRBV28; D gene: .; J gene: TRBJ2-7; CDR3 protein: CASSLGGIDEQYF; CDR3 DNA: TGTGCCAGCAGTTTAGGGGGGATCGACGAGCAGTACTTC
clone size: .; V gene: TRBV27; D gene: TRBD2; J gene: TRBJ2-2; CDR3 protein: CASRMTSVNTGELFF; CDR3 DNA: TGTGCCAGCAGGATGACTAGCGTCAACACCGGGGAGCTGTTTTTT
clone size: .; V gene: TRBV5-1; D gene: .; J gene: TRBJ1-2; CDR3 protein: CASSAPDITYGYTF; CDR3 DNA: TGCGCCAGCAGCGCCCCGGACATCACTTATGGCTACACCTTC
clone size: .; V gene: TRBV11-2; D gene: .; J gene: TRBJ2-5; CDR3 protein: CASSLMVEETQYF; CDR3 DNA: TGTGCCAGCAGCTTAATGGTGGAGGAGACCCAGTACTTC
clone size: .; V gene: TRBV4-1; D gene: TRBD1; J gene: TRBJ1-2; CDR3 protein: CASSWDRGYGYTF; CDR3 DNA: TGCGCCAGCAGCTGGGACAGGGGTTATGGCTACACCTTC
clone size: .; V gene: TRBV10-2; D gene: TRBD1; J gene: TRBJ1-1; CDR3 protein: CASRKTGGISTFMNTEAFF; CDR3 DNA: TGCGCCAGCAGAAAGACAGGGGGGATTTCCACGTTCATGAACACTGAAGCTTTCTTT
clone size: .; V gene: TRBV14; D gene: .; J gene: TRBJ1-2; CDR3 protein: CASSQVEAGGGYTF; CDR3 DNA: TGTGCCAGCAGCCAAGTCGAGGCCGGTGGTGGCTACACCTTC
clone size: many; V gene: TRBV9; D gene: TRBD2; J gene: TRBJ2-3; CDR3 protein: CASSGRSGGVGTDTQYF; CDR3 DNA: TGTGCCAGCAGCGGGCGTAGCGGGGGGGTCGGAACGGATACGCAGTATTTT
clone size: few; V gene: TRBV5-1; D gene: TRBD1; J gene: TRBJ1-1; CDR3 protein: CASSFLSSRQGNTEAFF; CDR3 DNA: TGCGCCAGCAGCTTCTTATCGTCGCGACAGGGGAACACTGAAGCTTTCTTT
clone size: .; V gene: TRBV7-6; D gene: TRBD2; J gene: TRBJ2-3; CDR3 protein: CASSSIAGISTDTQYF; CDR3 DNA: TGTGCCAGCAGCTCCATAGCGGGGATTAGCACAGATACGCAGTATTTT
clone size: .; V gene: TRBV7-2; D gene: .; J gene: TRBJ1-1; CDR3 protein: CASSFSRGNTEAFF; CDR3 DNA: TGTGCCAGCAGCTTTTCCCGAGGGAACACTGAAGCTTTCTTT
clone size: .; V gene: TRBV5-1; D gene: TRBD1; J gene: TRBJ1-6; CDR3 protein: CASRTGVNSPLHF; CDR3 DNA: TGCGCCAGCAGGACAGGGGTTAATTCACCCCTCCACTTT
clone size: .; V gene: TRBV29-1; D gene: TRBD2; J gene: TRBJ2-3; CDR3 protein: CSARAGTTDTQYF; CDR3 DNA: TGCAGCGCTCGAGCGGGGACCACAGATACGCAGTATTTT
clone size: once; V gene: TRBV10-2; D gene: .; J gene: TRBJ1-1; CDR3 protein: CASSDPPGGGDTEAFF; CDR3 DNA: TGCGCCAGCAGTGATCCCCCCGGGGGAGGGGACACTGAAGCTTTCTTT
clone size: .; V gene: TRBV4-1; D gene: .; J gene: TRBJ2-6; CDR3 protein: CASSYQLTASGANVLTF; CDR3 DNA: TGCGCCAGCAGCTACCAACTGACAGCCTCTGGGGCCAACGTCCTGACTTTC
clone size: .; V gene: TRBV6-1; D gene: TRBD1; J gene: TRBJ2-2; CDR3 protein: CASSEYGQGVFTGELFF; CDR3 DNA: TGTGCCAGCAGTGAATACGGGCAGGGGGTCTTCACCGGGGAGCTGTTTTTT
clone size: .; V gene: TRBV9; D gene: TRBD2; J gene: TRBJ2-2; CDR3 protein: CASSVGGLAGITGELFF; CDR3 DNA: TGTGCCAGCAGCGTAGGGGGACTAGCGGGGATTACCGGGGAGCTGTTTTTT
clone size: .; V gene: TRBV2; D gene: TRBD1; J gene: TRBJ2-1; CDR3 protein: CASMTGTGDNEQFF; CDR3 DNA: TGTGCCAGCATGACCGGGACAGGGGACAATGAGCAGTTCTTC
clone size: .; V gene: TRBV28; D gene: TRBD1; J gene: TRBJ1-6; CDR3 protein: CASSLGTGASPLHF; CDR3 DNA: TGTGCCAGCAGTTTAGGGACAGGTGCTTCACCCCTCCACTTT
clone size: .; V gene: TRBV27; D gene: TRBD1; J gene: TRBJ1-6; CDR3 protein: CASSLRGHYNSPLHF; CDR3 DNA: TGTGCCAGCAGTTTAAGGGGGCACTATAATTCACCCCTCCACTTT
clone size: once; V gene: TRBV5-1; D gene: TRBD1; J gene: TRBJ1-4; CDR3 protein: CASSPQGAGEKLFF; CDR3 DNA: TGCGCCAGCAGCCCACAGGGGGCTGGGGAAAAACTGTTTTTT
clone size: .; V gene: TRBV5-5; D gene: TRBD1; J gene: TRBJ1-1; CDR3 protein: CASSSRDRNEAFF; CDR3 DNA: TGTGCCAGCAGCTCCCGGGACAGAAATGAAGCTTTCTTT
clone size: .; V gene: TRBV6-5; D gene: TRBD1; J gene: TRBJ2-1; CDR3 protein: CASSWAGTGGRNEQFF; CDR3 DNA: TGTGCCAGCAGTTGGGCCGGGACAGGGGGCCGCAATGAGCAGTTCTTC
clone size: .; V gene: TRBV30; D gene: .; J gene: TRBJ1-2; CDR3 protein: CAWSLTGSNTFFYGYTF; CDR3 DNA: TGTGCCTGGAGCCTTACAGGTTCGAATACGTTTTTTTATGGCTACACCTTC
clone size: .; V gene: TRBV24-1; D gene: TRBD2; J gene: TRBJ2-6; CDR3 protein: CATSDSRAGAGANVLTF; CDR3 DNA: TGTGCCACCAGTGATTCCCGAGCGGGGGCTGGGGCCAACGTCCTGACTTTC
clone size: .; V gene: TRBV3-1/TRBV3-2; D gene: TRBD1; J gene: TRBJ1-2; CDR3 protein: CASSQPDRGHGYTF; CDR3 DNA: TGTGCCAGCAGCCAACCTGACAGGGGGCACGGCTACACCTTC
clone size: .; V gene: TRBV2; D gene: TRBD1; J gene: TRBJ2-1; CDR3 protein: CASSRDRSSLRQFF; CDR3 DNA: TGTGCCAGCAGCCGGGACAGATCAAGCCTAAGGCAGTTCTTC
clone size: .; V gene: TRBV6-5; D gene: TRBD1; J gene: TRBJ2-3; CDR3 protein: CASSPDRSTDTQYF; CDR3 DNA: TGTGCCAGCAGCCCGGACAGGAGTACAGATACGCAGTATTTT
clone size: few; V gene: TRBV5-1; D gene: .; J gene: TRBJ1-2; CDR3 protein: CASSLRVGGYGYTF; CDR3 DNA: TGCGCCAGCAGCTTGAGGGTCGGAGGCTATGGCTACACCTTC
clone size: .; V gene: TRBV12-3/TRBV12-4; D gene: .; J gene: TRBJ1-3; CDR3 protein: CASSVKRNTIYF; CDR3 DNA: TGTGCCAGCAGTGTAAAGCGAAACACCATATATTTT
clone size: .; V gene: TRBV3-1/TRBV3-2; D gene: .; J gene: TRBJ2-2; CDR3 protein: CASSQTYRGTNTGELFF; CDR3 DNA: TGTGCCAGCAGCCAAACTTACCGGGGGACGAACACCGGGGAGCTGTTTTTT
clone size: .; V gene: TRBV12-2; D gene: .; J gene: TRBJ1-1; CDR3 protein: CASPTRDREIEAFF; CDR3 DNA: TGTGCAAGCCCGACCCGGGACAGAGAGATTGAAGCTTTCTTT
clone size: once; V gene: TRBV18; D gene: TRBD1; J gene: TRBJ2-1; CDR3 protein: CASSPGTGYNEQFF; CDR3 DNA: TGTGCCAGCTCCCCCGGGACAGGTTACAATGAGCAGTTCTTC
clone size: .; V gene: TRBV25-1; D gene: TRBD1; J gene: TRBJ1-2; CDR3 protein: CASSDAGQGLHGYTF; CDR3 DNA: TGTGCCAGCAGTGACGCAGGACAGGGGCTCCATGGCTACACCTTC
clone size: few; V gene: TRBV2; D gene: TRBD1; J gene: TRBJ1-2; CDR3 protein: CASKRTGYGYTF; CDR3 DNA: TGTGCCAGCAAGAGGACAGGTTATGGCTACACCTTC
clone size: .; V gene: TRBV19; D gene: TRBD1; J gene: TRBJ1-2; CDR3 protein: CASSIDSGTAIFYGYTF; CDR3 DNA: TGTGCCAGTAGTATAGACTCCGGGACAGCCATTTTCTATGGCTACACCTTC
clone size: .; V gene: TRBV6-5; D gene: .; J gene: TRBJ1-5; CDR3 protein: CASTPQFNQPQHF; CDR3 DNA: TGTGCCAGCACCCCCCAGTTCAATCAGCCCCAGCATTTT
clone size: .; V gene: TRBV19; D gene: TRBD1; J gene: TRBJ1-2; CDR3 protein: CASSFQGDYGYTF; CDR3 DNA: TGTGCCAGTAGCTTCCAGGGGGACTATGGCTACACCTTC
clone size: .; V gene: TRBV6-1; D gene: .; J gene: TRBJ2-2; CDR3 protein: CASSELSGTGELFF; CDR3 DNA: TGTGCCAGCAGTGAATTGTCGGGCACCGGGGAGCTGTTTTTT
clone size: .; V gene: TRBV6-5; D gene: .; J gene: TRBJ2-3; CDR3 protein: CASSYSTGRYDTQYF; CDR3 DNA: TGTGCCAGCAGTTACTCGACAGGGAGGTACGATACGCAGTATTTT